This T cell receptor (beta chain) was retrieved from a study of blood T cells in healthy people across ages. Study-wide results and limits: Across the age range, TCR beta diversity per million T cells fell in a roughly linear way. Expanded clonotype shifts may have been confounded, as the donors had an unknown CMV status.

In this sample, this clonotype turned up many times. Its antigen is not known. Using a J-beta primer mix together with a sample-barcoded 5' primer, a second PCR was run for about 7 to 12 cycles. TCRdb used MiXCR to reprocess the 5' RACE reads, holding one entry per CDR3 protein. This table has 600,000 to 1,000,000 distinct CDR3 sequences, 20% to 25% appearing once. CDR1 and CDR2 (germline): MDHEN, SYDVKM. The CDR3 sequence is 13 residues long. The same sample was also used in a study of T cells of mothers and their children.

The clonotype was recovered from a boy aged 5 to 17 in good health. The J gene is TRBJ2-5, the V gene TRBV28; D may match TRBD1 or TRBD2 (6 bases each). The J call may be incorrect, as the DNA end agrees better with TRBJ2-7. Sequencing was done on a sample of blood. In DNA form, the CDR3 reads TGTGCCAGCAGTAGACTAGGGGGGTACGAGCAGTACTTC. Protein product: CASSRLGGYEQYF.